The 31 T cell receptor beta chains presented below share a single source sample, sequenced in a study of T cell changes during pregnancy in multiple sclerosis. Assay: immunoSEQ multiplex PCR; the TCRdb copy retains only in-frame clones and omits some. The sample carries roughly 89,000 clones, 90% to 95% recorded once. The specimen comprised peripheral blood, sampled in the first trimester of pregnancy. The source is a female donor with multiple sclerosis, enrolled in a pregnancy study.

The chain joins TRBV19 to TRBJ2-1, with 7 bases fitting TRBD1. The germline gives CDR1 LNHDA, CDR2 SQIVND (reference sequence). V was pared by 6 bases and J by 7 bases, with 3 bases of the junction left unmatched. This CDR3 has 12 residues. DNA of the CDR3: TGTGCCAGTAGGACAGGGTGGAATGAGCAGTTCTTC. It encodes CASRTGWNEQFF.

The rearrangement uses TRBV7-9 and TRBJ2-7, with D maybe TRBD2 (6 bases). The V and J ends lost 0 bases and 10 bases respectively, with 10 bases between them. CDR1 and CDR2 from the germline V gene are SEHNR and FQNEAQ (reference sequence). This CDR3 is built from 12 residues. CDR3 nucleotides: TGTGCCAGCAGCTTAGCGGGCGGGGACCAGTACTTC. It yields the protein CASSLAGGDQYF.

The CDR3 region has the DNA TGTGCCTGGAGTGGGGGGGGTATCAATGAGCAGTTCTTC. Its translation: CAWSGGGINEQFF. J is TRBJ2-1 and V is TRBV30; 7 positions agree with TRBD2. With 1 base clipped from V and 6 bases from J, the junction kept 3 bases outside the gene matches. Germline V gene sequence: CDR1 GTSNPN, CDR2 SVGIG (reference sequence). The CDR3 loop spans 13 amino acids.

The V gene is TRBV18, the J gene TRBJ1-1; the D gene is possibly TRBD1 (6 bases). V lost 3 bases and J lost 5, with 16 bases in between. The CDR3 is made up of 15 amino acids. CDR1 is KGHSH and CDR2 is LQKENI in the germline V gene. In nucleotides, the CDR3 is TGTGCCAGCTCACCTAAAGGGGGGGCCGGGACTGAAGCTTTCTTT. It encodes CASSPKGGAGTEAFF.

This rearrangement joins TRBV5-6 to TRBJ2-5; TRBD2 aligns across 11 bases. The CDR3 is 19 residues long. Germline CDR1 is SGHDT and CDR2 is YYEEEE. The J segment lost 0 bases and the V segment lost 1 base, leaving 11 bases of the junction unmatched. The CDR3 sequence is CASSLSGLAGGMYQETQYF. In DNA, the CDR3 is TGTGCCAGCAGCTTGTCTGGCCTAGCGGGGGGTATGTACCAAGAGACCCAGTACTTC.

This rearrangement joins TRBV7-2 to TRBJ1-6; 7 nucleotides match TRBD1. The CDR3 is made up of 14 amino acids. Per germline, CDR1 SGHTA and CDR2 FQGNSA. The junction had 5 bases not matched to a gene; V was cut back by 6 bases and J by 6 bases. CDR3 nucleotides: TGTGCCAGCAGAACTGGGACAGCTAATTCACCCCTCCACTTT. Protein: CASRTGTANSPLHF.

This clone has just one count. The chain has TRBV6-5 and TRBJ1-1; D is ambiguous. Germline V gives CDR1 MNHEY, CDR2 SVGAGI. The CDR3 covers 13 residues. V was shortened by 4 bases and J by 4 bases, with 10 bases between the two germline ends. In nucleotides, the CDR3 is TGTGCCAGCAGTTCTCTAGGCGGCACTGAAGCTTTCTTT. Translating gives CASSSLGGTEAFF.

The chain links TRBV6-4 to TRBJ1-6, with 8 bases identical to TRBD1. The CDR3 runs to 15 residues. The germline gives CDR1 MRHNA, CDR2 SNTAGT. Losses at the gene ends were 5 bases for V and 7 bases for J; bases not matched to a gene: 7. For the CDR3, the DNA is TGTGCCAGCAGTAAGGAACAGGGGGACAATTCACCCCTCCACTTT. This gives the protein CASSKEQGDNSPLHF.

This CDR3 is CASSQDGREETQYF. The DNA of the CDR3 is TGCGCCAGCAGCCAAGATGGGAGAGAAGAGACCCAGTACTTC. This chain links TRBV4-1 with TRBJ2-5; possible D gene TRBD2, 5 bases. CDR1 and CDR2 (germline): MGHRA, YSYEKL. This CDR3 contains 14 residues. V was clipped by 0 bases and J by 3 bases, with 8 bases between them.

This chain connects TRBV7-9 to TRBJ1-4; D is uncertain. Trimming removed 4 bases at V and 4 bases at J, with 10 bases between. This CDR3 comprises 14 residues. CDR1 is SEHNR and CDR2 is FQNEAQ in the germline V gene (reference sequence). CDR3 sequence reads: CASSSRSYNEKLFF. CDR3 nucleotide sequence: TGTGCCAGCAGCTCCCGCAGTTATAATGAAAAACTGTTTTTT.

The chain links TRBV2 to TRBJ1-1, with D unresolved. The V and J ends lost 7 bases and 7 bases respectively, with 10 bases between them. The CDR3 consists of 11 residues. Germline V lookup: CDR1 SNHLY, CDR2 FYNNEI. Here the CDR3 reads CASTANREAFF. Written as DNA, the CDR3 is TGTGCCAGCACTGCGAACCGTGAAGCTTTCTTT.

The genes are TRBV7-3 and TRBJ1-1; perhaps TRBD1 as D (5 bases). The germline V gene has CDR1 SGHTA and CDR2 FQGTGA. This CDR3 comprises 14 residues. The V end lost 4 bases, the J end lost 10 bases, and 19 bases lay between the germline ends. CDR3 sequence: CASSSTDDSPAAFF. The CDR3 DNA follows: TGTGCCAGCAGCTCGACGGACGACAGTCCCGCAGCTTTCTTT.

The chain has TRBV4-1 and TRBJ2-1; D is perhaps TRBD2 (5 bases). The CDR3 has 16 amino acids. Germline V gene data show CDR1 as MGHRA and CDR2 as YSYEKL. The V and J ends lost 1 base and 8 bases respectively, with 18 bases between them. The CDR3 loop is CASSQVVGVGRDEQFF. For the CDR3, the DNA is TGCGCCAGCAGCCAAGTTGTCGGGGTAGGAAGAGATGAGCAGTTCTTC.

The chain links TRBV11-2 to TRBJ2-3, with 10 nucleotides matching TRBD2. The CDR3 has 17 residues. CDR1 is SGHAT and CDR2 is FQNNGV in the germline V gene. The V and J ends lost 4 bases and 2 bases, in that order; junction bases with no gene match: 9. CDR3 nucleotide sequence: TGTGCCAGCAGCTCATCCATAGCGGGGGGTTTCACAGATACGCAGTATTTT. Translation gives CASSSSIAGGFTDTQYF.

This clone was seen a single time. The chain recombines TRBV30 with TRBJ1-2; no definite D call. This CDR3 is 10 amino acids long. V was clipped by 5 bases and J by 6 bases, with 7 bases between them. CDR1 is GTSNPN, CDR2 SVGIG, per germline (reference sequence). CDR3 DNA sequence: TGTGCCTGGTGGGAGGATGGCTACACCTTC. The encoded protein is CAWWEDGYTF.

In this sample, this clone turned up once. In nucleotides, the CDR3 is TGTGCCAGCAGTGACCCGGGCAGGGGAGGAAACACCATATATTTT. It codes for CASSDPGRGGNTIYF. This sequence joins TRBV25-1 and TRBJ1-3; tentative D call: TRBD1 (6 bases). From germline, CDR1 is MGHDK and CDR2 SYGVNS. V dropped 3 bases and J dropped 4 bases, with 13 bases sitting between them. This CDR3 region has 15 residues.

J is TRBJ2-1 and V is TRBV29-1; 8 positions agree with TRBD1. Germline CDR1 and CDR2: SQVTM and ANQGSEA. V lost 3 bases, J lost 6 bases, and 10 bases stayed unmatched. The CDR3 has 15 amino acids. As DNA, the CDR3 is TGCAGCGTTGAGACGCCAGGGGGCGTAAGCAATGAGCAGTTCTTC. Protein sequence: CSVETPGGVSNEQFF.

The V and J genes are TRBV10-3 and TRBJ1-1; D is unclear. The V end lost 2 bases, the J end lost 8 bases, and 15 bases lay between the germline ends. Per the germline V gene, CDR1 is ENHRY and CDR2 is SYGVKD. The CDR3 length is 14 residues. Written as DNA, the CDR3 is TGTGCCATCAGTGAGGTTGGACTGGATACAGAAGCTTTCTTT. Protein: CAISEVGLDTEAFF.

The rearrangement joins TRBV1 to TRBJ2-4; TRBD1 is the table's D call and was not checked against the DNA. TRBV1 is a listed pseudogene. This CDR3 is built from 17 residues. In DNA, the CDR3 is TGCACCAGCAGCCGACCGACAGGGACTCTAGCCAAAAACATTCAGTACTTC. Protein product: CTSSRPTGTLAKNIQYF.

This chain links TRBV14 with TRBJ2-5; unclear D gene. V was pared by 0 bases and J by 9 bases, with 8 bases between. The CDR3 runs 12 residues. The germline V gene encodes CDR1 SGHDN and CDR2 FVKESK. Written as DNA, the CDR3 is TGTGCCAGCAGCCAAGATCTTAGTTCCCAGTACTTC. It translates to CASSQDLSSQYF.

V and J are TRBV7-8 and TRBJ2-7, with D maybe TRBD1 (6 bases). CDR1 SGHVS and CDR2 FQNEAQ come from the germline V gene. CDR3 length equals 13 residues. Deletions cut 5 bases from V and 7 bases from J, with 15 bases between. The CDR3 loop is CASSPHRAWEQYF. The CDR3 coding sequence is TGTGCCAGCAGCCCACACAGGGCGTGGGAGCAGTACTTC.

The chain uses TRBV2 and TRBJ2-2; 10 nucleotides align to TRBD1. J lost 2 bases, V lost 5 bases, and 8 bases had no gene match. Germline loops: CDR1 SNHLY, CDR2 FYNNEI. The CDR3 is 17 amino acids. This CDR3 reads CASSLGQGGVNTGELFF. The CDR3 nucleotides are TGTGCCAGCAGTTTAGGACAGGGGGGAGTTAACACCGGGGAGCTGTTTTTT.

The gene calls are TRBV11-2 and TRBJ1-4, with 9 bases identical to TRBD1. In germline, CDR1 is SGHAT, CDR2 FQNNGV. V trimming: 5 bases; J trimming: 6 bases; junction bases outside the gene matches: 7. The CDR3 totals 15 residues. The CDR3 is CASSRMTGGYEKLFF. CDR3 nucleotide sequence: TGTGCCAGCAGCAGAATGACAGGGGGGTATGAAAAACTGTTTTTT.

This chain joins TRBV27 and TRBJ2-1; 9 bases map to TRBD2. The germline gives CDR1 MNHEY, CDR2 SMNVEV (reference sequence). V was pared by 6 bases and J by 6 bases, with 15 bases of the junction left unmatched. This CDR3 spans 17 amino acids. This CDR3 is CASRSRFGGGATNEQFF. The CDR3 DNA sequence: TGTGCCAGCAGGTCACGGTTTGGCGGGGGGGCCACCAATGAGCAGTTCTTC.

The V and J genes are TRBV5-6 and TRBJ1-3; no firm D call. Trimming shortened V by 0 bases and J by 8 bases, and 3 bases separated the two germline ends. The V gene's germline CDR1 is SGHDT and CDR2 YYEEEE. This CDR3 region has 11 residues. The CDR3 protein is CASSLADTIYF. DNA of the CDR3: TGTGCCAGCAGCTTGGCGGACACCATATATTTT.

The rearrangement links TRBV7-3 to TRBJ2-5; D is ambiguous. The CDR3 is 13 residues long. Between the trimmed V and J ends, which lost 0 bases and 3 bases, there was a span of 5 bases. CDR1 is SGHTA and CDR2 is FQGTGA in the germline V gene. CDR3 in DNA: TGTGCCAGCAGCTTAACGCGAGAAGAGACCCAGTACTTC. Its translation: CASSLTREETQYF.

The chain couples TRBV10-3 to TRBJ2-1; 7 bases agree with TRBD1. Trimming removed 5 bases from V and 3 bases from J; junction bases left unmatched: 4. The CDR3 covers 14 residues. The germline V gene has CDR1 ENHRY and CDR2 SYGVKD. As DNA, the CDR3 is TGTGCCATCAGTCCGGGACAGCGCTACAATGAGCAGTTCTTC. Protein: CAISPGQRYNEQFF.

The chain carries TRBV5-6 and TRBJ1-3; the D gene is possibly TRBD1 (5 bases). This CDR3 has 15 residues. Germline lookup yields CDR1 SGHDT and CDR2 YYEEEE. With 2 bases removed from V and 1 base from J, the gap between germline ends came to 10 bases. The CDR3 reads CASSLSPGSGNTIYF. Written as DNA, the CDR3 is TGTGCCAGCAGCTTATCGCCAGGGTCTGGAAACACCATATATTTT.

The gene calls are TRBV20-1 and TRBJ2-7; D is ambiguous. The CDR3 runs to 11 residues. V lost 3 bases and J lost 3, with 6 bases in between. CDR1 and CDR2 from the germline V gene are DFQATT and SNEGSKA (reference sequence). Here the CDR3 reads CSASRGYEQYF. The CDR3 DNA is TGCAGTGCTAGTCGCGGCTACGAGCAGTACTTC.

This clone has only one observation. This chain joins TRBV7-9 and TRBJ1-4, with D unclear. CDR1 and CDR2 from the germline V gene are SEHNR and FQNEAQ (reference sequence). V gave up 3 bases and J gave up 2 bases, with 7 bases separating them. This CDR3 contains 14 residues. Here the CDR3 reads CASSLEDTNEKLFF. The DNA for the CDR3 is TGTGCCAGCAGCTTGGAGGACACTAATGAAAAACTGTTTTTT.

The chain carries TRBV14 and TRBJ1-1, with D perhaps TRBD1 (5 bases). Trimming took off 4 bases at V and 0 bases at J, with 21 bases between the two ends. The germline CDR1 and CDR2 sequences are SGHDN and FVKESK. The CDR3 is 18 residues long. Here the CDR3 DNA reads TGTGCCAGCAGCCGACCTCTTTGGGGGGGGTTCTTGAACACTGAAGCTTTCTTT. The encoded protein is CASSRPLWGGFLNTEAFF. Combining the CDR3 with reference TRBV14 and TRBJ1-1 gives the whole variable domain EAGVTQFPSHSVIEKGQTVTLRCDPISGHDNLYWYRRVMGKEIKFLLHFVKESKQDESGMPNNRFLAERTGGTYSTLKVQPAELEDSGVYFCASSRPLWGGFLNTEAFFGQGTRLTVV.